This T cell receptor beta chain was documented in a study of blood T cells in healthy people across ages. Findings of the study overall: It was the long-lived donors that had more naive CD4+ cells and higher diversity than aged donors.

As for this clonotype: Its cognate antigen is unknown.

It was with a sample-barcoded 5' primer and a J-beta primer mix that a second PCR of about 6 to 11 cycles was run. All cDNA molecules were each tagged by a template-switch adaptor with 12 random nucleotides. TCRdb passed the 5' RACE reads through MiXCR, listing each CDR3 protein once. The profile covers 1 million or so distinct CDR3 sequences, with roughly 45% appearing a single time and under 20% taken by the ten largest. V lost 3 bases and J 2 bases, leaving 5 bases between the germline ends. Germline V gene data show CDR1 as ENHRY and CDR2 as SYGVKD. This CDR3 is built from 12 residues. The individuals who served as donors were healthy Caucasians living in Russia, aged roughly 6 to 90.

The chain links TRBV10-3 to TRBJ2-7, with D unresolved. This clonotype was sampled from a woman in her sixties or seventies in good health. Sequences were obtained from blood. The CDR3 here is CAISDTTYEQYF. DNA of the CDR3: TGTGCCATCAGTGATACCACCTACGAGCAGTACTTC.